The text below deals with one TCR beta chain. This sample was included in a study of CD8 T cells in Susac syndrome. Study overall: Patients with Susac syndrome had blood drawn and were at that point therapy-naive, on corticosteroids, or on intravenous immunoglobulin alone.

Germline V gives CDR1 KGHDR, CDR2 SFDVKD. Trimming took off 12 bases at V and 3 bases at J, with 17 bases between the two ends. The CDR3 covers 14 residues. The RNA input was about 0.5 to 1 ug, and it was reverse transcribed with random hexamers. The TCR beta CDR3 was amplified by immunoSEQ multiplex PCR across 54 Vbeta, 13 Jbeta. TCRdb reprocessed the immunoSEQ multiplex PCR reads via MiXCR and lists one record per CDR3 protein. The sample includes about 190,000 distinct CDR3 sequences, approximately 95% of them seen just once. The chain combines TRBV24-1 with TRBJ1-5; maybe TRBD1 (6 bases). This TCR was sampled from a human donor with Susac syndrome. The sample comprised CD8+ T cells from PBMCs. The CDR3 here is CAPTRGGDNQPQHF. The DNA for the CDR3 is TGTGCCCCCACAAGAGGGGGAGACAATCAGCCCCAGCATTTT.